Listed here is a single T cell receptor (beta chain). No antigen is known for it. The entry originates in a study of T cell responses to AZD1222 COVID-19 vaccine. The germline V gene has CDR1 MNHNY and CDR2 SVGAGI (reference sequence). Trimming pared 6 bases from V and 1 base from J, leaving 6 bases between. CDR3 length equals 12 residues. Generated by immunoSEQ multiplex PCR, the TCRdb table keeps only in-frame clones and is missing some. The profile shows 140,000 to 150,000 clones, about 93% of them singletons. Study conclusions and caveats: A mostly white British donor set with more females was recruited, and clonal diversity was possibly underestimated.

The source material was peripheral blood, sampled on day 0 of AZD1222 vaccination. The clonotype comes from an adult in good health. This chain links TRBV6-6 with TRBJ1-2, with D hard to call. CDR3 in amino acids: CASSPDNYGYTF. DNA of the CDR3: TGTGCCAGCAGCCCCGATAACTATGGCTACACCTTC.